This entry lists 15 T cell receptor beta chains sequenced from one sample in a study of T cells in Graves' hyperthyroidism and ophthalmopathy. RNA transcripts provided the source from which TCR beta CDR3 regions were amplified. In the first-round RT-PCR of the TCR CDR3, the HTBI primer set was used. Each CDR3 protein is one row after TCRdb ran MiXCR on the multiplex PCR reads. The data hold hundreds of thousands of distinct CDR3 sequences, with about a sixth observed a single time. What was sequenced was blood. The receptors shown here come from a woman in her 40s with Graves' ophthalmopathy.

This clonotype was observed many times. V and J are TRBV2 and TRBJ2-1; D uncertain. The CDR3 sequence is 15 residues long. Per germline, CDR1 SNHLY and CDR2 FYNNEI. The ends were cut back, 5 bases at V and 5 bases at J, with 16 bases in the middle. The CDR3: CASSRILRSNNEQFF. The CDR3 DNA reads TGTGCCAGCAGTAGGATCCTACGTTCGAACAATGAGCAGTTCTTC.

This clonotype was recorded at least ten times. The chain uses TRBV18 and TRBJ2-7; D may be TRBD2 (5 bases). Germline-derived CDR1 and CDR2 are KGHSH and LQKENI. V was pared by 0 bases and J by 2 bases, with 11 bases between. The CDR3 has 15 residues. In nucleotides, the CDR3 is TGTGCCAGCTCACCACCGACGGGGTACACCTACGAGCAGTACTTC. Encoded protein: CASSPPTGYTYEQYF.

This clonotype was counted many times. The chain uses TRBV7-8 and TRBJ1-1; D might be TRBD1 (5 bases). Germline V gene sequence: CDR1 SGHVS, CDR2 FQNEAQ. The length of the CDR3 is 12 residues. Deletions cut 1 base from V and 7 bases from J, with 7 bases between. CDR3 in amino acids: CASSLETDEAFF. Written as DNA, the CDR3 is TGTGCCAGCAGCTTAGAGACAGATGAAGCTTTCTTT.

This clonotype was seen repeatedly, ten times or more. V and J are TRBV28 and TRBJ2-5; D gene uncertain. This CDR3 is built from 13 residues. The germline V and J ends were trimmed by 5 bases and 2 bases, with 9 bases remaining between them. Germline V lookup: CDR1 MDHEN, CDR2 SYDVKM. The CDR3 loop is CASSRESQETQYF. Written as DNA, the CDR3 is TGTGCCAGCAGTCGAGAGTCACAAGAGACCCAGTACTTC.

This clonotype was seen many times. The chain couples TRBV7-2 to TRBJ2-1; D not resolved. CDR3 size: 12 residues. Germline V gives CDR1 SGHTA, CDR2 FQGNSA. Deletions cut 4 bases from V and 6 bases from J, with 7 bases between. Here the CDR3 DNA reads TGTGCCAGCAGCTCACAGCTCAATGAGCAGTTCTTC. It codes for CASSSQLNEQFF.

The V and J genes are TRBV2 and TRBJ2-3, with D tentatively TRBD1 or TRBD2 (5 bases each). The V and J ends lost 8 bases and 0 bases respectively, with 12 bases between them. The CDR3 contains 14 residues. Germline lookup yields CDR1 SNHLY and CDR2 FYNNEI. The CDR3 nucleotides are TGTGCCAGCGTTCGGGGCGGCAGCACAGATACGCAGTATTTT. Its translation: CASVRGGSTDTQYF. Variable domain in full (rest from reference TRBV2 and TRBJ2-3): EPEVTQTPSHQVTQMGQEVILRCVPISNHLYFYWYRQILGQKVEFLVSFYNNEISEKSEIFDDQFSVERPDGSNFTLKIRSTKLEDSAMYFCASVRGGSTDTQYFGPGTRLTVL.

V usage is TRBV19 and J usage is TRBJ2-7; 7 bases map to TRBD2. Germline CDR1 is LNHDA and CDR2 is SQIVND (reference sequence). V gave up 3 bases and J gave up 2 bases; unmatched junction bases: 7. The CDR3 has 15 amino acids. The CDR3 region is CASSISREGAYEQYF. For the CDR3, the DNA is TGTGCCAGTAGTATCAGCAGGGAGGGCGCCTACGAGCAGTACTTC. The variable domain in full, with the rest retrieved from reference TRBV19 and TRBJ2-7, is DGGITQSPKYLFRKEGQNVTLSCEQNLNHDAMYWYRQDPGQGLRLIYYSQIVNDFQKGDIAEGYSVSREKKESFPLTVTSAQKNPTAFYLCASSISREGAYEQYFGPGTRLTVT.

The sample holds many counts of this clonotype. The rearrangement uses TRBV2 and TRBJ2-1, with 10 bases fitting TRBD2. Germline V gene sequence: CDR1 SNHLY, CDR2 FYNNEI. The CDR3 is 15 residues long. V gave up 7 bases and J gave up 5 bases; unmatched junction bases: 8. The CDR3 loop is CASNRLAGGNNEQFF. The DNA of the CDR3 is TGTGCCAGCAACAGACTAGCGGGCGGAAACAATGAGCAGTTCTTC.

V is TRBV2 and J is TRBJ1-2; 7 nucleotides match TRBD1. V shed 6 bases and J 7 bases; nucleotides not matched to a gene: 14. Germline V lookup: CDR1 SNHLY, CDR2 FYNNEI. CDR3 length: 15 residues. The CDR3 loop reads CASRGQGGRLGGYTF. CDR3 DNA: TGTGCCAGCAGGGGCCAGGGGGGGCGCTTGGGTGGCTACACCTTC.

This rearrangement joins TRBV4-1 to TRBJ1-1, with 7 bases lining up with TRBD1. The V segment lost 4 bases and the J segment 2 bases; nucleotides outside the gene matches: 7. This CDR3 contains 15 residues. Germline V gene lookup returns CDR1 MGHRA and CDR2 YSYEKL. This CDR3 is CASSRGQGDNTEAFF. The DNA for the CDR3 is TGCGCCAGCAGCCGGGGGCAGGGGGACAACACTGAAGCTTTCTTT.

This clonotype has a handful of counts. One end of the junction fails to match germline, which may point to a read error. This chain connects TRBV5-1 to TRBJ2-1; the D gene is possibly TRBD2 (6 bases). Germline V gene sequence: CDR1 SGHRS, CDR2 YFSETQ. The CDR3 extends over 16 amino acids. The CDR3 is CASSLGGAASYNERFF. CDR3 bases: TGCGCCAGCAGCTTGGGCGGGGCAGCTTCCTACAATGAGCGGTTCTTC.

The rearrangement links TRBV20-1 to TRBJ2-5; D possibly corresponds to TRBD1 (6 bases). Trimming pared 3 bases from V and 5 bases from J, leaving 19 bases between. Germline V gene sequence: CDR1 DFQATT, CDR2 SNEGSKA (reference sequence). The CDR3 is made up of 15 amino acids. This chain's CDR3 is CSASSLRGIWETQYF. The DNA of the CDR3 is TGCAGTGCTAGTAGTTTAAGGGGGATTTGGGAGACCCAGTACTTC.

The V and J genes are TRBV4-1 and TRBJ2-1; TRBD2 matches at 15 bases. This CDR3 contains 16 residues. V lost 4 bases and J lost 13; bases outside the gene matches: 11. In germline, CDR1 is MGHRA, CDR2 YSYEKL. CDR3 residues: CASSLNPGLAGGRQFF. The CDR3 DNA follows: TGCGCCAGCAGCCTTAATCCGGGACTAGCGGGGGGTCGTCAGTTCTTC.

This clonotype showed up many times. The V call is TRBV2, the J call TRBJ2-7; D remains unclear. Trimming took off 2 bases at V and 3 bases at J, with 11 bases between the two ends. The CDR3 has 14 residues. Germline CDR1 is SNHLY and CDR2 is FYNNEI. As DNA, the CDR3 is TGTGCCAGCAGTGAACTTCGGATAGGCTACGAGCAGTACTTC. Translating gives CASSELRIGYEQYF. Looking up the rest from reference TRBV2 and TRBJ2-7 gives the full variable domain: EPEVTQTPSHQVTQMGQEVILRCVPISNHLYFYWYRQILGQKVEFLVSFYNNEISEKSEIFDDQFSVERPDGSNFTLKIRSTKLEDSAMYFCASSELRIGYEQYFGPGTRLTVT.

This clonotype was recorded at least ten times. The V call is TRBV3-1, the J call TRBJ2-7; D not certain. From germline, CDR1 is LGHDT and CDR2 YNNKEL (reference sequence). Deletions cut 0 bases from V and 7 bases from J, with 10 bases between. The CDR3 extends over 13 amino acids. The CDR3 reads CASSQEVRREQYF. The DNA for the CDR3 is TGTGCCAGCAGCCAAGAAGTCCGCCGGGAGCAGTACTTC.